This T cell receptor beta chain was sequenced for a study of blood T cells in healthy people across ages (dated by TCRdb to between 2014 and 2017). Broadly, across the study: In model experiments, template switching captured about one uniquely barcoded TCR beta cDNA molecule for every two T cells. Age-related changes in TCR beta repertoire diversity were measured in the study by deep sequencing normalized with unique cDNA molecular identifiers. The donors were split into four age groups: young (average about 16 years), middle-aged (over 35), aged (more than 55) and long-lived (roughly 86). To avoid experimental bias, donors of different ages were distributed randomly across sequencing lanes. For two donors (one aged 18 to 30 and one aged 80 or older), the study analyzed two additional independent replicas of 1 million unique cDNA reads from the same blood draw.

In regard to this clonotype: Its antigen is currently not known. Base qualities are not provided; no much larger clone lies one nucleotide away.

General conclusions and limits of the study: As age increased, observed TCR beta diversity per million T cells dropped in a roughly linear way, and a significant reduction was already evident by age roughly 36. Estimates of total diversity based on one million sequenced T cells were regarded as lower bounds and as underestimates. Bulk unsorted PBMC profiling prevented conclusive comparison of naive and antigen-experienced compartments. Because donor CMV infection status was unknown, age-related changes in expanded clonotypes were potentially confounded. The percentage of naive T cells measured by flow cytometry correlated strongly with observed TCR beta diversity. The long-lived group showed more naive CD4+ T cells, fewer expanded clones and increased TCR diversity than the aged group, suggesting age selection.

The trim is 1 base for V and 5 bases for J, with a gap of 13 bases between the germline ends. The germline V gene encodes CDR1 SGHRS and CDR2 YFSETQ. CDR3 length: 15 amino acids, cysteine to phenylalanine. CDR3 DNA is the only sequence kept; it has 45 bases, read in frame from the first base. Library preparation used 5' RACE. Instrument used: Illumina HiSeq 2500. The second PCR ran for about 6 to 11 cycles and used a J-beta primer mix along with a sample-barcoded 5' primer. A template-switch 5' adaptor carrying 12 random nucleotides introduced a unique molecular identifier onto each TCR beta cDNA molecule. Each sample yielded at least 3 million CDR3-containing paired-end reads. All of the RNA was converted into first-strand cDNA using the Mint cDNA synthesis kit, with a TRBC-specific oligonucleotide serving as the primer. After uracil-DNA glycosylase treatment, a first 18-cycle PCR used universal primers M1SS and BC2_uni_R on all cDNA. Turning to the authors' computational methods: For normalization, 1 million high-quality reads were randomly selected from each sample, with every read carrying a distinct molecular identifier. Instead of being binned into consensus sequences, reads with shared molecular identifiers were discarded. MiTCR, run with a Q25 quality threshold and the strictest error-elimination algorithm, handled CDR3 identification, clonotype clustering and error correction. A nonparametric unseen species model using Euler transformation provided a lower-bound estimate of total TCR beta diversity. TCRdb reprocessed the public reads (quality trimming at Q25 with fastp, clone calling with MiXCR) and kept in-frame beta chains. Here each entry gathers all rows of one CDR3 protein and keeps the most common genes and DNA. The V and J calls and clone size come from TCRdb's table, not from the authors' own analysis. The sample table shows about a million distinct CDR3 sequences, and approximately 38% are seen once. About 12% of the sample is in the top ten clones.

Systemically healthy Caucasian individuals from Russia, some 40 in total and aged about 6 to 100 years, were included as donors. Each donor gave about 9.2 milliliters of peripheral blood, drawn into EDTA-treated Vacutainer tubes. Ficoll-Paque density-gradient centrifugation was used to isolate PBMCs, with at least 7 million obtained per sample. Trizol reagent was used to extract total RNA from the PBMCs, yielding at least 5 micrograms per sample. For every donor, an aliquot of PBMCs went through flow cytometry to measure the percentages of naive CD45RAhigh/CD27high T cells. In this chain, TRBV5-1 is recombined with TRBJ2-1, with the D gene too uncertain to name. Sequencing was done on a sample of blood. The clonotype originates from a man aged 18 to 29 in good health. The CDR3 region reads CASSLTGNLDNEQFF. The DNA reads as follows: TGCGCCAGCAGCTTGACTGGGAATCTCGACAATGAGCAGTTCTTC. The CDR3, completed at both ends by the reference TRBV5-1 and TRBJ2-1 genes, gives the full variable domain KAGVTQTPRYLIKTRGQQVTLSCSPISGHRSVSWYQQTPGQGLQFLFEYFSETQRNKGNFPGRFSGRQFSNSRSEMNVSTLELGDSALYLCASSLTGNLDNEQFFGPGTRLTVL.